The clone carrying this TCR beta chain was seen just once. The method was immunoSEQ multiplex PCR; TCRdb's version includes in-frame clones alone and lacks a portion of them. This sample has more than 30,000 clones, with 77% found just once. Sample time point: cycle 4 day 1 (C4D1), after less than seven weeks of nivolumab. Patients all relapsed after autologous stem cell transplantation, and there was variation in brentuximab vedotin exposure. This sample was included in a study of PD-1 blockade in classical Hodgkin lymphoma. The clonotype was recovered from a human donor with classical Hodgkin lymphoma. Source: peripheral blood mononuclear cells (PBMCs), taken before the fourth cycle of nivolumab.

CDR3 protein: CASSPGYSANYGYTF. DNA for the CDR3: TGCGCCAGCAGCCCAGGATACTCGGCTAACTATGGCTACACCTTC. The chain carries TRBV4-3 and TRBJ1-2; D uncertain. The CDR3 totals 15 residues. Germline-derived CDR1 and CDR2 are LGHNA and YSLEER. The ends were cut back, 4 bases at V and 0 bases at J, with 12 bases in the middle.